The entry below describes one TCR beta chain. The antigen is undetermined. Sequenced by immunoSEQ multiplex PCR; TCRdb stores in-frame clones only, minus some. The sample has about 110,000 clones; 86% are singletons. The CDR3 is 16 amino acids. Deletions cut 3 bases from V and 0 bases from J, with 11 bases between. In germline, CDR1 is MDHEN, CDR2 SYDVKM. The data are from a study of T cell responses to AZD1222 COVID-19 vaccine. Notes on the study in general: Vaccine-associated CD4 TCRs spanned spike, dominant at 160-218 and 743-854. Close to half of all spike-specific TCRs reportedly target regions of the variants that are unmutated. Repertoires in all cases were sampled only once the peak T cell response had passed.

This chain connects TRBV28 to TRBJ2-2; TRBD1 is a possible D gene (5 bases). Here the sequenced sample was peripheral blood, taken on day 0 of AZD1222 vaccination. The clonotype originates from an adult in good health. The CDR3 DNA is TGTGCCAGCAGTTTGCAGGGCCCCGCGAACACCGGGGAGCTGTTTTTT. This codes for CASSLQGPANTGELFF.